This T cell receptor beta chain appears in the sequencing data of a study of blood T cell repertoires in COVID-19. Assay: immunoSEQ multiplex PCR; the TCRdb copy retains only in-frame clones and omits some. The sample holds roughly 70,000 clones; roughly 71% are singletons and the top ten take about 15%. Sequences were obtained from peripheral blood. This receptor was obtained from a man between 60 and 75 years old with COVID-19, enrolled during active disease.

For the CDR3, the DNA is TGCGCCAGCAGCTTGGCCGGGGTAGCGGGAGCCAATGAGCAGTTCTTC. Its translation is CASSLAGVAGANEQFF. The chain is built from TRBV5-1 and TRBJ2-1, with 9 nucleotides matching TRBD2. This CDR3 region has 16 residues. Germline V lookup: CDR1 SGHRS, CDR2 YFSETQ. Losses at the gene ends were 0 bases for V and 6 bases for J; bases not matched to a gene: 7. Full variable domain (missing parts from reference TRBV5-1 and TRBJ2-1): KAGVTQTPRYLIKTRGQQVTLSCSPISGHRSVSWYQQTPGQGLQFLFEYFSETQRNKGNFPGRFSGRQFSNSRSEMNVSTLELGDSALYLCASSLAGVAGANEQFFGPGTRLTVL.